The present T cell receptor (beta chain) was sequenced within a study of PD-L1 blockade in urothelial cancer. Study findings and constraints: In blood at 3 weeks, tumor-associated clones expanded more among patients with durable benefit.

Germline loops: CDR1 LGHNA, CDR2 YNFKEQ. CDR3 length equals 14 residues. V dropped 0 bases and J dropped 7; count of bases not matched to a gene: 5. Measured with immunoSEQ multiplex PCR; TCRdb has only the in-frame clones, and not every one. The sample has about 81,000 clones; roughly 90% are singletons. Turning to this clone: Its antigen remains unknown.

This TCR was sampled from a man aged 55-75 years with urothelial cancer. This specimen was PBMCs, taken around atezolizumab (anti-PD-L1) treatment. The V and J genes are TRBV4-2 and TRBJ1-1, with 7 bases matching TRBD1. CDR3 residues: CASSQEDRPGEAFF. CDR3 bases: TGTGCCAGCAGCCAAGAGGACAGGCCGGGTGAAGCTTTCTTT.